This record concerns one T cell receptor beta chain sequence. Its antigen is not known. This entry belongs to a study of PD-1 blockade in classical Hodgkin lymphoma. For the study at large: Intravenous delivery of nivolumab at 3 mg/kg to patients occurred every 2 weeks.

Profiled with immunoSEQ multiplex PCR; TCRdb holds only in-frame clones, not every one. The table has about 40,000 clones, around two thirds seen once; the top ten hold less than 4%. Every patient relapsed after autologous stem cell transplantation, and brentuximab vedotin exposure varied. Best responses included complete response and partial response; otherwise, the best response was progressive disease. The CDR3 is 14 residues long. The V end was cut by 5 bases, the J end by 7 bases, with 17 bases between. Germline values: CDR1 SGHTA, CDR2 FQGTGA. Study-wide findings and caveats: Before treatment, TCR diversity in newly diagnosed patients was reportedly lower than in healthy donors.

The source material was peripheral blood mononuclear cells (PBMCs), sampled at baseline. This TCR came from a human donor with classical Hodgkin lymphoma. The rearrangement joins TRBV7-3 to TRBJ1-1; a weak D match, TRBD1 (6 bases). This CDR3 reads CASSPNGGGGEAFF. The DNA for the CDR3 is TGTGCCAGCAGCCCAAACGGAGGGGGTGGTGAAGCTTTCTTT.